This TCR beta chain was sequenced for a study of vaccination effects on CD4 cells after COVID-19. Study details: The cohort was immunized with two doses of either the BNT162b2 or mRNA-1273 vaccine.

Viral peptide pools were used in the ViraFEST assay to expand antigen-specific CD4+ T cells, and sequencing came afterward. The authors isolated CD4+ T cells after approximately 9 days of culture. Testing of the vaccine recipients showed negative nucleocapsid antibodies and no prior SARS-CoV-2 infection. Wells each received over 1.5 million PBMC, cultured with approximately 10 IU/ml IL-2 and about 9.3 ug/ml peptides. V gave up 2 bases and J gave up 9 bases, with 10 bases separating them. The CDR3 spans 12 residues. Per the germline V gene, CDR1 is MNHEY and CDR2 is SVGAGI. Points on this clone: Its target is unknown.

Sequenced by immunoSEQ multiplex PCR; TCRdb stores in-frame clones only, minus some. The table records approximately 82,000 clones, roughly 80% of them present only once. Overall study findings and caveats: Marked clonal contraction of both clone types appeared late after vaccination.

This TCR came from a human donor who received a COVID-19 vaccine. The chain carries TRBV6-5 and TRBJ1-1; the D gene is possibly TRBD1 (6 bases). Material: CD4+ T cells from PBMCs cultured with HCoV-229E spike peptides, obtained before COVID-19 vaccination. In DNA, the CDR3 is TGTGCCAGCAGTTACCAGCAGGGGAAAGCTTTCTTT. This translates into CASSYQQGKAFF.